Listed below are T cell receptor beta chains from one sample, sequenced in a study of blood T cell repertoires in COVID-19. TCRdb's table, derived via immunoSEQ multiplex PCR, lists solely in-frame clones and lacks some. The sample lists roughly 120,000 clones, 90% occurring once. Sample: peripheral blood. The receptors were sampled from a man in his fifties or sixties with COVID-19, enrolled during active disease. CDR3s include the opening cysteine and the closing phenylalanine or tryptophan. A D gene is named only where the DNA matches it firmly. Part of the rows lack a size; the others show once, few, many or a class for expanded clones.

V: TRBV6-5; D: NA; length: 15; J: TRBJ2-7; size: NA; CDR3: CASSRQSTPSYEQYF; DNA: TGTGCCAGCAGTAGACAAAGCACTCCCTCCTACGAGCAGTACTTC
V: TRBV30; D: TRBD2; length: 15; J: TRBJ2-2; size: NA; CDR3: CAFRGLAGYTGELFF; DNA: TGTGCCTTTCGCGGACTAGCGGGTTACACCGGGGAGCTGTTTTTT
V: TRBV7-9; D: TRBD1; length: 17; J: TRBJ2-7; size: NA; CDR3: CASSPHRGRINSYEQYF; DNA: TGTGCCAGCAGCCCGCACAGGGGGCGGATCAATTCCTACGAGCAGTACTTC
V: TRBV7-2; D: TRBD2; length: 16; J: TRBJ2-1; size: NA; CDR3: CASSFLAGRSYNEQFF; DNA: TGTGCCAGCAGCTTCCTAGCGGGTCGGTCCTACAATGAGCAGTTCTTC
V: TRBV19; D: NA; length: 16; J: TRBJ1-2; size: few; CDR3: CASSIDSRQSFYGYTF; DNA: TGTGCCAGTAGTATAGATTCCCGACAGTCCTTCTATGGCTACACCTTC
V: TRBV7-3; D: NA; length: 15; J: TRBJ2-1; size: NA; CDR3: CASSPDSISYNEQFF; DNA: TGTGCCAGCAGCCCCGACTCCATCTCCTACAATGAGCAGTTCTTC
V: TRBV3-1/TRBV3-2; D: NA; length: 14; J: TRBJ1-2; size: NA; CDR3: CASSQLQGPYGYTF; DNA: TGTGCCAGCAGCCAATTACAGGGCCCCTATGGCTACACCTTC
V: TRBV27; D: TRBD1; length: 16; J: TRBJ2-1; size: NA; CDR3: CASTSGGTGYYNEQFF; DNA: TGTGCCAGCACCTCAGGCGGGACAGGGTACTACAATGAGCAGTTCTTC
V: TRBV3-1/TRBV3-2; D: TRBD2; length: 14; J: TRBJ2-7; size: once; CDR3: CASSLFREDNEQYF; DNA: TGTGCCAGCAGCCTCTTTCGGGAGGATAACGAGCAGTACTTC
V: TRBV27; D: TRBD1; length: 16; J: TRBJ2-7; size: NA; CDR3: CASSLQTGGETYEQYF; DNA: TGTGCCAGCAGCCTACAGACAGGGGGCGAGACATACGAGCAGTACTTC
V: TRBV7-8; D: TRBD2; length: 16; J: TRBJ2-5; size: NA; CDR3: CASSLGTSGFQETQYF; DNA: TGTGCCAGCAGCCTGGGAACTAGCGGGTTCCAAGAGACCCAGTACTTC
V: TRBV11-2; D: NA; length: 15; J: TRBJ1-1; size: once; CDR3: CASSLDVGAGTEAFF; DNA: TGTGCCAGCAGCTTAGATGTGGGGGCTGGGACTGAAGCTTTCTTT
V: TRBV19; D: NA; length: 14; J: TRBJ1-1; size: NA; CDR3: CASSIRGPNTEAFF; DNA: TGTGCCAGTAGTATAAGAGGCCCGAACACTGAAGCTTTCTTT
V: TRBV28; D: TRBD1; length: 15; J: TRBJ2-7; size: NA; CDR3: CASSGRQGASYEQYF; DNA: TGTGCCAGCAGTGGCAGACAGGGGGCTTCCTACGAGCAGTACTTC
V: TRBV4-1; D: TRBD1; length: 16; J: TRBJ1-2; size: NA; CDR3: CASSQDRQGINYGYTF; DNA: TGCGCCAGCAGCCAAGACCGACAGGGGATAAACTATGGCTACACCTTC
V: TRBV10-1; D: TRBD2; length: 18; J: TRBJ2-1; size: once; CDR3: CASSGQAPRLAGDGEQFF; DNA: TGCGCCAGCAGTGGTCAAGCCCCACGACTAGCGGGAGATGGTGAGCAGTTCTTC
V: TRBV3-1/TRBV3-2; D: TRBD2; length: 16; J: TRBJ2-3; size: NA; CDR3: CASSQYKRDPTDTQYF; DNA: TGTGCCAGCAGCCAATACAAGCGGGATCCCACAGATACGCAGTATTTT
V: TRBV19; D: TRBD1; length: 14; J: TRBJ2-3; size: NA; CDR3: CASSRDRVADTQYF; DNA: TGTGCCAGTAGTAGAGACAGGGTCGCAGATACGCAGTATTTT
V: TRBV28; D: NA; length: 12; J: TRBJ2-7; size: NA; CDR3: CASTLGSGEQYF; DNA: TGTGCCAGCACCCTCGGGAGCGGGGAGCAGTACTTC
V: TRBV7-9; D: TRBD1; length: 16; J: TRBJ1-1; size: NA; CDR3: CASSFFQGGSYTEAFF; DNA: TGTGCCAGCAGCTTTTTCCAGGGGGGTTCGTATACTGAAGCTTTCTTT
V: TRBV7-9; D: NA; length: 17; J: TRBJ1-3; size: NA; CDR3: CASSLITDYYSGNTIYF; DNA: TGTGCCAGCAGCTTAATTACAGATTATTACTCTGGAAACACCATATATTTT
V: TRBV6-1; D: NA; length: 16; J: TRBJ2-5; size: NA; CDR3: CASSEPGSVGGETQYF; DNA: TGTGCCAGCAGTGAACCTGGGTCAGTCGGAGGGGAGACCCAGTACTTC
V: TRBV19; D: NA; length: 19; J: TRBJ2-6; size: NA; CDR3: CASSPPQGITFSGANVLTF; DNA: TGTGCCAGTAGCCCCCCCCAGGGAATTACCTTCTCTGGGGCCAACGTCCTGACTTTC
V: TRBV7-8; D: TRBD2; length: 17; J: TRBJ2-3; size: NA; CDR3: CASSLLGLAGVPDTQYF; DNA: TGTGCCAGCAGCTTATTGGGACTAGCGGGAGTCCCAGATACGCAGTATTTT
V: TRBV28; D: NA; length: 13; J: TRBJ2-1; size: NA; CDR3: CASSLPGWKEQFF; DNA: TGTGCCAGCAGTTTACCAGGGTGGAAGGAGCAGTTCTTC
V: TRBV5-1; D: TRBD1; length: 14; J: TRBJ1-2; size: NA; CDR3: CASTLNRGDNGYTF; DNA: TGCGCCAGCACCTTGAACAGGGGGGATAATGGCTACACCTTC
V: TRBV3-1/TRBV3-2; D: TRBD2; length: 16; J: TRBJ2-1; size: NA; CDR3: CASSLQREGSYNEQFF; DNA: TGTGCCAGCAGTCTTCAGCGGGAGGGTTCCTACAATGAGCAGTTCTTC
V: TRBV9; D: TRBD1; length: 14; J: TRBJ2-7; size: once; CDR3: CASSAGTGGYEQYF; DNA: TGTGCCAGCAGCGCCGGGACAGGGGGCTACGAGCAGTACTTC
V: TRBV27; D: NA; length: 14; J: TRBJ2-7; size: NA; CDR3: CASSDRMSSYEQYF; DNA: TGTGCCAGCAGCGACAGGATGAGCTCCTACGAGCAGTACTTC
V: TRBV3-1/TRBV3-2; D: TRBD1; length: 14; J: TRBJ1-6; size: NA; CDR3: CASSIRDRGSPLHF; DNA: TGTGCCAGCAGCATAAGGGACAGGGGTTCACCCCTCCACTTT
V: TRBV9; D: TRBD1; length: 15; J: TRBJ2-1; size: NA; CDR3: CASSARDSEYNEQFF; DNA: TGTGCCAGCAGCGCCCGGGACAGCGAGTACAATGAGCAGTTCTTC
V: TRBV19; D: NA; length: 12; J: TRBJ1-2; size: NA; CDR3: CATLDSYYGYTF; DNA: TGTGCCACCCTGGACAGCTACTATGGCTACACCTTC
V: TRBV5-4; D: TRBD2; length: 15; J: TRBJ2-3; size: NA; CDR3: CASSLGLAGSDTQYF; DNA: TGTGCCAGCAGCTTGGGACTAGCGGGATCAGATACGCAGTATTTT
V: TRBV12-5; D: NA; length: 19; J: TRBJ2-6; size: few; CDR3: CASGSGLQFRVSGANVLTF; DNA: TGTGCTAGTGGTTCGGGACTCCAATTTAGGGTATCTGGGGCCAACGTCCTGACTTTC
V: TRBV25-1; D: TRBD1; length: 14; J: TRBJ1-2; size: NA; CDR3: CASSESGQGGGYTF; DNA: TGTGCCAGCAGTGAGTCCGGACAGGGTGGTGGCTACACCTTC
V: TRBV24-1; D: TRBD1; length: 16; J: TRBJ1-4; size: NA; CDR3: CATSDPSQGSVEKLFF; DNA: TGTGCCACCAGTGACCCGTCACAGGGGTCGGTTGAAAAACTGTTTTTT
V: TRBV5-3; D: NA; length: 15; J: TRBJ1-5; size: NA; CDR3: CARSIDRWGNQPQHF; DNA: TGTGCCAGAAGCATCGACAGGTGGGGTAACCAGCCCCAGCATTTT
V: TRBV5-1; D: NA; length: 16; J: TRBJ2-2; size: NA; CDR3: CASSSGTLANTGELFF; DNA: TGCGCCAGCAGCTCCGGGACACTAGCGAACACCGGGGAGCTGTTTTTT
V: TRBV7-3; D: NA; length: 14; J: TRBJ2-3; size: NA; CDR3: CASSLGPNTDTQYF; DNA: TGTGCCAGCAGCTTGGGGCCCAACACAGATACGCAGTATTTT
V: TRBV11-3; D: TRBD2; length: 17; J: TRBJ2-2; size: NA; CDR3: CASSPTGGLEHTGELFF; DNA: TGTGCCAGCAGCCCCACGGGGGGACTAGAGCACACCGGGGAGCTGTTTTTT
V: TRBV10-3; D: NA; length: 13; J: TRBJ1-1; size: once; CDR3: CAIRRDLNTEAFF; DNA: TGTGCCATCCGCCGGGACTTGAACACTGAAGCTTTCTTT
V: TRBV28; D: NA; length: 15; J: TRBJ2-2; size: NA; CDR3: CASRVERSYTGELFF; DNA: TGTGCCAGCAGAGTTGAGCGGTCCTACACCGGGGAGCTGTTTTTT
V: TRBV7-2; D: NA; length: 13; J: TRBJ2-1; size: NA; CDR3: CASSLRLANEQFF; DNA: TGTGCCAGCAGCCTAAGACTCGCCAATGAGCAGTTCTTC
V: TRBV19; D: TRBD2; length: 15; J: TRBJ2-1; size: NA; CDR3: CASSVRGSGRTEQFF; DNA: TGTGCCAGTAGTGTCCGGGGGAGCGGGAGGACTGAGCAGTTCTTC
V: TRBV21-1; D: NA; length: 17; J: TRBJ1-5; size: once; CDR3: CASSKPTQGCSNQPQHF; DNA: TGTGCCAGCAGCAAACCTACCCAGGGGTGTAGCAATCAGCCCCAGCATTTT
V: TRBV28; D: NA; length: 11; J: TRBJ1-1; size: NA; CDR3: CASSLGDNAFF; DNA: TGTGCCAGCAGTTTAGGGGACAATGCTTTCTTT
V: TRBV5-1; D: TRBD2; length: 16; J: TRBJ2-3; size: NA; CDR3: CASSLANPGGSDTQYF; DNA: TGCGCCAGCAGCTTGGCCAATCCGGGGGGATCAGATACGCAGTATTTT
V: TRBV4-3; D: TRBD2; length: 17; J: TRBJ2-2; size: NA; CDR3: CASSPRRTSGYTGELFF; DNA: TGCGCCAGCAGCCCAAGAAGGACTAGCGGTTACACCGGGGAGCTGTTTTTT
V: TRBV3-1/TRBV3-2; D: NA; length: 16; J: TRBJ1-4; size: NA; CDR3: CASSQDPRRLNEKLFF; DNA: TGTGCCAGCAGCCAAGATCCGAGGAGACTTAATGAAAAACTGTTTTTT
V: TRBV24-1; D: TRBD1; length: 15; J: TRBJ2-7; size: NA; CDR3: CATSEGTGDSYEQYF; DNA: TGTGCCACCAGTGAGGGGACAGGGGACTCCTACGAGCAGTACTTC
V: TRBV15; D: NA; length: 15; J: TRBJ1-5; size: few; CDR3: CATSPPGGKTGAQHF; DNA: TGTGCCACCAGCCCGCCTGGGGGGAAGACGGGGGCCCAGCATTTT
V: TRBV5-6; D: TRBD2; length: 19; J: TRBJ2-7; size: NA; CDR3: CASSSTSGTSGRRAYEQYF; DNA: TGTGCCAGCAGCTCTACATCCGGGACTAGCGGGAGAAGGGCCTACGAGCAGTACTTC
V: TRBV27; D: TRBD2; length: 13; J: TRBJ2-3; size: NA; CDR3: CASSRGGTDTQYF; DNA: TGTGCCAGCAGCCGGGGGGGGACAGATACGCAGTATTTT
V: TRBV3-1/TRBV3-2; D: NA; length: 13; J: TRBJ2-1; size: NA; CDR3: CASSRASYDEQFF; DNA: TGTGCCAGCAGCCGAGCTAGCTACGATGAGCAGTTCTTC
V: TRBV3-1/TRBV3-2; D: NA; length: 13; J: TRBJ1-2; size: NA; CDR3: CASSHQAGYGYTF; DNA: TGTGCCAGCAGCCATCAGGCTGGCTATGGCTACACCTTC
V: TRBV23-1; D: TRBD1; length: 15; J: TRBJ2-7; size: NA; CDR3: CASSHYDRVRYEQYF; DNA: TGCGCCAGCAGTCATTATGACAGGGTCCGGTACGAGCAGTACTTC
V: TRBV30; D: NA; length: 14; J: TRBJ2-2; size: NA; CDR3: CAWSRKRYTGELFF; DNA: TGTGCCTGGAGTAGAAAGCGGTATACCGGGGAGCTGTTTTTT
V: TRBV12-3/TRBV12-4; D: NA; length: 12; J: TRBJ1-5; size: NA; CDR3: CASSPRGQPQHF; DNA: TGTGCCAGCAGCCCAAGGGGGCAGCCCCAGCATTTT